This T cell receptor beta chain stems from a study of blood T cell repertoires in COVID-19. Study as a whole: Sample material is recorded as cDNA or gDNA derived from T cells, B-cell-depleted T cells, or PBMCs.

Germline V CDR1 and CDR2: MRHNA, SNTAGT. V dropped 4 bases and J dropped 4; count of bases not matched to a gene: 6. CDR3 length: 15 residues. Original methodology: Estimation of nucleated cell counts relied on the amplification of reference gene primers. Method: immunoSEQ multiplex PCR; TCRdb's copy keeps in-frame clones and lacks some. The V and J calls and the clone size are those of that table, but D and trimming were determined from the DNA. Among fewer than 500,000 clones listed, about 89% were seen once. Sequenced material: peripheral blood. J is TRBJ2-1 and V is TRBV6-4, with 8 bases matching TRBD2. This receptor was identified in a woman aged 30 to 39 with acute or convalescent COVID-19. The chain's CDR3 is CASSVAGTSYNEQFF. The CDR3 nucleotides are TGTGCCAGCAGTGTCGCCGGGACTAGTTACAATGAGCAGTTCTTC.